This T cell receptor beta chain was captured by sequencing in a study of T-cell memory formation after mild COVID-19. Study as a whole: The two donors had largely donor-specific TCR clusters. Study-level results: Confirmation was lacking for SARS-CoV-2 specificity of second-wave clones that peaked on day 37. Certain responding clones were present in pre-infection memory, suggesting participation of cross-reactive memory. While clones contracting from day 15 to 85 were balanced between CD4 and CD8, later expanders leaned CD4+.

On this clonotype: What it recognizes is unknown.

The CDR3 loop spans 14 amino acids. The germline V gene encodes CDR1 DFQATT and CDR2 SNEGSKA (reference sequence). Deletions cut 0 bases from V and 3 bases from J, with 11 bases between. TCRdb passed the 5' RACE reads through MiXCR, listing each CDR3 protein once. The table records roughly 510,000 distinct CDR3 sequences, 15% to 20% of them present only once. The sequencing input was PBMCs or a T cell subset sorted from them (not recorded which). This sequence was found in an adult woman who had mild COVID-19 (a few samples of this study predate the infection). Cell type and time point are not known. The chain recombines TRBV20-1 with TRBJ1-2; possible D gene TRBD1, 6 bases. CDR3 DNA: TGCAGTGCTAGAGACGGGACAACATACTATGGCTACACCTTC. Translation gives CSARDGTTYYGYTF.